The 2 T cell receptor beta chains below all came from one sample that was sequenced in a study of T-cell reconstitution after alpha-beta-depleted transplantation in children. TCRbeta library construction was performed incorporating unique molecular identifiers. TCRdb processed the PCR reads anew with MiXCR; each CDR3 protein has one entry. Of around 240,000 distinct CDR3 sequences listed, about 8.8% were seen once; the top ten hold about 4.9%. Sequencing used PBMCs from the stem cell graft donor, obtained from the stem cell graft. Receptor source: a human donor who donated a stem cell graft to a child with SCID.

This clonotype was picked up many times. The chain joins TRBV9 to TRBJ2-1; 9 bases match TRBD2. Trimming removed 7 bases from V and 7 bases from J; junction bases left unmatched: 3. Germline V gene data show CDR1 as SGDLS and CDR2 as YYNGEE. This CDR3 is 12 amino acids long. CDR3 in DNA: TGTGCCAGCGGGACTAGCATGAATGAGCAGTTCTTC. Amino acid sequence: CASGTSMNEQFF.

This clonotype was recorded many times. The chain employs TRBV4-1 and TRBJ2-3; perhaps D is TRBD1 or TRBD2 (5 bases each). The ends were cut back, 3 bases at V and 8 bases at J, with 18 bases in the middle. The V gene's germline CDR1 is MGHRA and CDR2 YSYEKL. This CDR3 contains 15 residues. The CDR3 coding sequence is TGCGCCAGCAGCCAGTCCCGGGGCCCACCGGCTACGCAGTATTTT. Its protein product is CASSQSRGPPATQYF.